This is a list of T cell receptor beta chains from one sample in a study of CD8+ T cells in alopecia areata. Profiled with immunoSEQ multiplex PCR; TCRdb holds only in-frame clones, not every one. The data show about 160,000 clones, with around three fifths seen just once and 0.91% held by the top ten. This material consisted of CD4+ T cells sorted from blood, taken at week 4, from a patient treated with tofacitinib. The receptor set was obtained from a human donor with alopecia areata. Each CDR3 is given with its conserved first and last residue. D genes are given only for firm matches. Some rows mark clone size as missing; the rest say once, few, many or name a class of expanded clone.

d_gene: -; len: 15; v_gene: TRBV25-1; j_gene: TRBJ1-6; abundance: few; CDR3nt: TGTGCCAGCACCTTCGCATCCCCCGGCCATTCACCCCTCCACTTT; CDR3aa: CASTFASPGHSPLHF
d_gene: -; len: 15; v_gene: TRBV6-5; j_gene: TRBJ2-1; abundance: -; CDR3nt: TGTGCCAGCAGACGTGCAGGGGGGCTCTACAATGAGCAGTTCTTC; CDR3aa: CASRRAGGLYNEQFF
d_gene: TRBD2; len: 15; v_gene: TRBV5-4; j_gene: TRBJ2-1; abundance: -; CDR3nt: TGTGCCAGCAGCCCGACCGGGGACTATGGAAATGAGCAGTTCTTC; CDR3aa: CASSPTGDYGNEQFF
d_gene: -; len: 16; v_gene: TRBV5-1; j_gene: TRBJ2-7; abundance: -; CDR3nt: TGCGCCAGCAGCTTGGGACCGGGGCTGAGCTCCTACGAGCAGTACTTC; CDR3aa: CASSLGPGLSSYEQYF
d_gene: TRBD2; len: 16; v_gene: TRBV5-4; j_gene: TRBJ2-3; abundance: many; CDR3nt: TGTGCCAGCAGCGCGGGACTAGCGGGGAGCACAGATACGCAGTATTTT; CDR3aa: CASSAGLAGSTDTQYF
d_gene: -; len: 15; v_gene: TRBV2; j_gene: TRBJ2-2; abundance: -; CDR3nt: TGTGCCAGCACCCCAGACAGAATGAACACCGGGGAGCTGTTTTTT; CDR3aa: CASTPDRMNTGELFF
d_gene: TRBD2; len: 19; v_gene: TRBV7-9; j_gene: TRBJ2-2; abundance: -; CDR3nt: TGTGCCAGCAGTCCCAGGAGAAAAGCGGGGGAACCGAACACCGGGGAGCTGTTTTTT; CDR3aa: CASSPRRKAGEPNTGELFF
d_gene: TRBD2; len: 15; v_gene: TRBV7-3; j_gene: TRBJ2-7; abundance: once; CDR3nt: TGTGCCAGCAGCTTAGACCCCGGGGGGAGCTACGAGCAGTACTTC; CDR3aa: CASSLDPGGSYEQYF
d_gene: -; len: 12; v_gene: TRBV7-2; j_gene: TRBJ2-7; abundance: -; CDR3nt: TGTGCCAGCAGCTCACAGGGCTACGAGCAGTACTTC; CDR3aa: CASSSQGYEQYF
d_gene: TRBD1; len: 16; v_gene: TRBV5-1; j_gene: TRBJ2-2; abundance: few; CDR3nt: TGCGCCAGCAGCCACAGGACAGGGTCGAACACCGGGGAGCTGTTTTTT; CDR3aa: CASSHRTGSNTGELFF
d_gene: -; len: 13; v_gene: TRBV25-1; j_gene: TRBJ1-1; abundance: -; CDR3nt: TGTGCCAGCAGTACCAACTTGAACACTGAAGCTTTCTTT; CDR3aa: CASSTNLNTEAFF
d_gene: TRBD1; len: 13; v_gene: TRBV29-1; j_gene: TRBJ2-7; abundance: few; CDR3nt: TGCAGCGCCTCGGGACAGGGGGAGTACGAGCAGTACTTC; CDR3aa: CSASGQGEYEQYF
d_gene: TRBD1; len: 17; v_gene: TRBV5-1; j_gene: TRBJ1-1; abundance: -; CDR3nt: TGCGCCAGCAGCTTGGTCGGGACAGGGATTTTGAACACTGAAGCTTTCTTT; CDR3aa: CASSLVGTGILNTEAFF
d_gene: TRBD1; len: 16; v_gene: TRBV27; j_gene: TRBJ2-2; abundance: -; CDR3nt: TGTGCCAGCGGACCCTCCGGGACAGGTATCACCGGGGAGCTGTTTTTT; CDR3aa: CASGPSGTGITGELFF
d_gene: TRBD2; len: 15; v_gene: TRBV30; j_gene: TRBJ2-3; abundance: few; CDR3nt: TGTGCCTGGAGTGACGGGACTAGCGGCACAGATACGCAGTATTTT; CDR3aa: CAWSDGTSGTDTQYF
d_gene: -; len: 15; v_gene: TRBV2; j_gene: TRBJ2-7; abundance: -; CDR3nt: TGTGCCAGCAGCGACAACGCGGGGTACTCCTACGAGCAGTACTTC; CDR3aa: CASSDNAGYSYEQYF
d_gene: TRBD2; len: 14; v_gene: TRBV30; j_gene: TRBJ2-7; abundance: -; CDR3nt: TGTGCCTGGATAGGGACTAGCGGGGGTGGCGAGCAGTACTTC; CDR3aa: CAWIGTSGGGEQYF
d_gene: TRBD1; len: 15; v_gene: TRBV5-1; j_gene: TRBJ1-2; abundance: -; CDR3nt: TGCGCCAGCAGCCCCGGGACAGGGAGAGGCTATGGCTACACCTTC; CDR3aa: CASSPGTGRGYGYTF
d_gene: TRBD2; len: 16; v_gene: TRBV11-1; j_gene: TRBJ2-1; abundance: -; CDR3nt: TGTGCCAGCAGCTTAGGCACTAGCGGGGGAAACAATGAGCAGTTCTTC; CDR3aa: CASSLGTSGGNNEQFF
d_gene: TRBD1; len: 15; v_gene: TRBV30; j_gene: TRBJ2-1; abundance: -; CDR3nt: TGTGCCTGGAACGCCGGGACAGGGGGCCGCAATGAGCAGTTCTTC; CDR3aa: CAWNAGTGGRNEQFF
d_gene: -; len: 14; v_gene: TRBV30; j_gene: TRBJ2-7; abundance: -; CDR3nt: TGTGCCTGGAGTGTAAGCCTTGGGTCCTACGAGCAGTACTTC; CDR3aa: CAWSVSLGSYEQYF
d_gene: -; len: 11; v_gene: TRBV7-9; j_gene: TRBJ2-5; abundance: -; CDR3nt: TGTGCCAGCAGCTCACAGGAGGCCCAGTACTTC; CDR3aa: CASSSQEAQYF
d_gene: TRBD1; len: 13; v_gene: TRBV25-1; j_gene: TRBJ2-7; abundance: -; CDR3nt: TGTGCCAGCGGGGGACAGGGTTCCTACGAGCAGTACTTC; CDR3aa: CASGGQGSYEQYF
d_gene: -; len: 14; v_gene: TRBV7-2; j_gene: TRBJ2-1; abundance: many; CDR3nt: TGTGCCAGCAGCCCTCGACAGCCGATCAATGAGCAGTTCTTC; CDR3aa: CASSPRQPINEQFF
d_gene: -; len: 14; v_gene: TRBV7-9; j_gene: TRBJ2-7; abundance: -; CDR3nt: TGTGCCAGCAGCTTAATGAGGAGCTCCTACGAGCAGTACTTC; CDR3aa: CASSLMRSSYEQYF
d_gene: -; len: 12; v_gene: TRBV25-1; j_gene: TRBJ1-6; abundance: -; CDR3nt: TGTGCCAGCAGTGCGTCCTTTTCGGCCCTCCACTTT; CDR3aa: CASSASFSALHF
d_gene: TRBD1; len: 13; v_gene: TRBV29-1; j_gene: TRBJ2-7; abundance: -; CDR3nt: TGCAGCGTTGGGGGACAGGGGACCTACGAGCAGTACTTC; CDR3aa: CSVGGQGTYEQYF
d_gene: -; len: 13; v_gene: TRBV30; j_gene: TRBJ2-5; abundance: -; CDR3nt: TGTGCCTGGAGTGCCGGGGGCTCGGGGACCCAGTACTTC; CDR3aa: CAWSAGGSGTQYF
d_gene: -; len: 13; v_gene: TRBV29-1; j_gene: TRBJ2-1; abundance: -; CDR3nt: TGCAGCGCGGAGACAGGCTCCTACAATGAGCAGTTCTTC; CDR3aa: CSAETGSYNEQFF
d_gene: -; len: 14; v_gene: TRBV29-1; j_gene: TRBJ2-3; abundance: -; CDR3nt: TGCAGCGTTGAAGAACGGACAGCACCAAATACGCAGTATTTT; CDR3aa: CSVEERTAPNTQYF
d_gene: -; len: 12; v_gene: TRBV29-1; j_gene: TRBJ2-4; abundance: few; CDR3nt: TGCAGCGTTGCTCGGGACCTCGACATTCAGTACTTC; CDR3aa: CSVARDLDIQYF
d_gene: -; len: 13; v_gene: TRBV10-2; j_gene: TRBJ2-5; abundance: -; CDR3nt: TGCGCCAGCAGTGGTGGACAGCAAGAGACCCAGTACTTC; CDR3aa: CASSGGQQETQYF
d_gene: TRBD1; len: 14; v_gene: TRBV2; j_gene: TRBJ1-5; abundance: -; CDR3nt: TGTGCCAGCAGCGAAAGGACAGGAGGCGGGCCCCAGCATTTT; CDR3aa: CASSERTGGGPQHF
d_gene: -; len: 11; v_gene: TRBV30; j_gene: TRBJ1-2; abundance: -; CDR3nt: TGTGCCTGGAGTTCCCTATATGGCTACACCTTC; CDR3aa: CAWSSLYGYTF
d_gene: -; len: 11; v_gene: TRBV2; j_gene: TRBJ2-1; abundance: -; CDR3nt: TGTGCCAGCAGTGCCAGGAGTGAGCAGTTCTTC; CDR3aa: CASSARSEQFF
d_gene: -; len: 11; v_gene: TRBV2; j_gene: TRBJ1-1; abundance: -; CDR3nt: TGTGCCAGCACTGGGAACACTGAAGCTTTCTTT; CDR3aa: CASTGNTEAFF
d_gene: -; len: 14; v_gene: TRBV7-2; j_gene: TRBJ1-1; abundance: few; CDR3nt: TGTGCCAGCAGCCCGGGTCCGACGTTGGGTGAAGCTTTCTTT; CDR3aa: CASSPGPTLGEAFF
d_gene: TRBD1; len: 14; v_gene: TRBV7-9; j_gene: TRBJ1-2; abundance: -; CDR3nt: TGTGCCAGCAGCTTACCGGACAGGGGGTATGGCTACACCTTC; CDR3aa: CASSLPDRGYGYTF
d_gene: -; len: 14; v_gene: TRBV9; j_gene: TRBJ2-1; abundance: -; CDR3nt: TGTGCCAGCAGCGCCCGACACTCCTACAATGAGCAGTTCTTC; CDR3aa: CASSARHSYNEQFF
d_gene: TRBD1; len: 14; v_gene: TRBV30; j_gene: TRBJ2-5; abundance: few; CDR3nt: TGTGCCTGGAGTGATACAGGGGGATCCGAGACCCAGTACTTC; CDR3aa: CAWSDTGGSETQYF
d_gene: -; len: 11; v_gene: TRBV30; j_gene: TRBJ2-7; abundance: -; CDR3nt: TGTGCTTTCACCATAGGGCAGGGGATCTACTTC; CDR3aa: CAFTIGQGIYF
d_gene: -; len: 17; v_gene: TRBV29-1; j_gene: TRBJ2-6; abundance: once; CDR3nt: TGCAGCGTTGAAGATCAGGACACCGACTCTGGGGCCAACGTCCTGACTTTC; CDR3aa: CSVEDQDTDSGANVLTF
d_gene: TRBD1; len: 17; v_gene: TRBV4-2; j_gene: TRBJ1-4; abundance: few; CDR3nt: TGTGCCAGCAGCCCCGTCCCGGGACAGGCAGAAGATGAAAAACTGTTTTTT; CDR3aa: CASSPVPGQAEDEKLFF
d_gene: -; len: 14; v_gene: TRBV5-1; j_gene: TRBJ2-5; abundance: -; CDR3nt: TGCGCCAGCAGCTTATCGGGAGCCCAAGAGACCCAGTACTTC; CDR3aa: CASSLSGAQETQYF
d_gene: -; len: 14; v_gene: TRBV29-1; j_gene: TRBJ1-2; abundance: -; CDR3nt: TGCAGCGTTGACCCGGGACCCCAAAACTATGGCTACACCTTC; CDR3aa: CSVDPGPQNYGYTF
d_gene: -; len: 12; v_gene: TRBV27; j_gene: TRBJ1-6; abundance: -; CDR3nt: TGTGCCAGCAGCCGATACGATTCACCCCTCCACTTT; CDR3aa: CASSRYDSPLHF
d_gene: -; len: 15; v_gene: TRBV2; j_gene: TRBJ1-5; abundance: -; CDR3nt: TGTGCCAGCAATGAACAGGCCCCCAGCAATCAGCCCCAGCATTTT; CDR3aa: CASNEQAPSNQPQHF
d_gene: -; len: 15; v_gene: TRBV9; j_gene: TRBJ1-1; abundance: -; CDR3nt: TGTGCCAGCAGCGTATCCCCAGTTTTGAACACTGAAGCTTTCTTT; CDR3aa: CASSVSPVLNTEAFF
d_gene: -; len: 12; v_gene: TRBV29-1; j_gene: TRBJ2-3; abundance: few; CDR3nt: TGCAGCGTTAAGGCGATAACAGATACGCAGTATTTT; CDR3aa: CSVKAITDTQYF
d_gene: TRBD1; len: 14; v_gene: TRBV6-5; j_gene: TRBJ2-7; abundance: few; CDR3nt: TGTGCCAGCAGACGGGACAGGGCTGTCTACGAGCAGTACTTC; CDR3aa: CASRRDRAVYEQYF
d_gene: TRBD1; len: 12; v_gene: TRBV29-1; j_gene: TRBJ1-1; abundance: few; CDR3nt: TGCAGCGCTACAGGGGGCACAGGTGAAGCTTTCTTT; CDR3aa: CSATGGTGEAFF
d_gene: TRBD1; len: 12; v_gene: TRBV30; j_gene: TRBJ1-4; abundance: few; CDR3nt: TGTGCATCCAGGGGGCGCGATGAAAAACTGTTTTTT; CDR3aa: CASRGRDEKLFF